This T cell receptor beta chain was retrieved from a study of blood T cell repertoires in COVID-19. V dropped 5 bases and J dropped 6; count of bases not matched to a gene: 10. The CDR3 is made up of 15 amino acids. CDR1 and CDR2 (germline): MNHEY, SMNVEV (reference sequence). It was during active infection that Seattle patients were enrolled and then longitudinally followed. TCRdb's copy holds only in-frame clones and misses some; the assay was immunoSEQ multiplex PCR. This sample has tens of thousands of clones, with 80% to 85% found just once. Sequencing input: peripheral blood. The TCR comes from an older man with COVID-19, enrolled during active disease. This sequence joins TRBV27 and TRBJ1-5, with TRBD1 identical over 7 bases. The DNA of the CDR3 is TGTGCCAGCAGTCTCGACAGGGAGGCAGGTCAGCCCCAGCATTTT. It translates to CASSLDREAGQPQHF.